Below, 18 T cell receptor beta chains from the same sample are listed, as sequenced in a study. Using its own MiXCR run on the RT-PCR reads, TCRdb lists one record per CDR3 protein. The sample holds hundreds of thousands of distinct CDR3 sequences, over 12% seen once. Sequencing was carried out using memory CD4+ T cells from blood. The receptor source for this set is a female donor in good health, serving as a healthy control.

This chain uses TRBV5-1 with TRBJ1-2, with 8 bases lining up with TRBD1. The CDR3 spans 14 residues. V trimming: 4 bases; J trimming: 6 bases; junction bases outside the gene matches: 8. Germline values: CDR1 SGHRS, CDR2 YFSETQ. CDR3 nucleotides: TGCGCCAGCAGCCCAGGACAGGGAACGAATGGCTACACCTTC. This codes for CASSPGQGTNGYTF.

The chain links TRBV4-3 to TRBJ2-3; D is tentatively TRBD1 or TRBD2 (6 bases each). CDR1 and CDR2 (germline): LGHNA, YSLEER. V was clipped by 9 bases and J by 6 bases, with 16 bases between them. The CDR3 loop spans 13 amino acids. The DNA for the CDR3 is TGCGCCAGTTGCCCCCGGAGGGGGGATACGCAGTATTTT. Protein sequence: CASCPRRGDTQYF.

Only a few counts were recorded for this clonotype. The chain combines TRBV20-1 with TRBJ2-3, with D possibly being TRBD2 (5 bases). The V and J ends lost 1 base and 0 bases respectively, with 11 bases between them. The CDR3 runs 15 residues. CDR1 and CDR2 from the germline V gene are DFQATT and SNEGSKA (reference sequence). The CDR3: CSARGAALSTDTQYF. Here the CDR3 DNA reads TGCAGTGCTAGAGGAGCGGCCCTCAGCACAGATACGCAGTATTTT.

This clonotype was seen a handful of times. The gene calls are TRBV15 and TRBJ1-1, with 7 nucleotides matching TRBD1. The CDR3 totals 15 residues. Germline-derived CDR1 and CDR2 are LNHNV and YYDKDF (reference sequence). Losses at the gene ends were 5 bases for V and 5 bases for J; bases not matched to a gene: 11. CDR3 loop: CATSEYRGIGTEAFF. CDR3 nucleotides: TGTGCCACCAGCGAATACAGGGGAATTGGGACTGAAGCTTTCTTT.

This clonotype was recorded a few times. CDR3 protein: CASSLTREPGNTIYF. The CDR3 nucleotides read TGTGCCAGCAGCCTTACGAGGGAGCCTGGAAACACCATATATTTT. The chain has TRBV9 and TRBJ1-3; the D is unclear. The CDR3 has 15 amino acids. Trimming stripped 4 bases from V and 2 bases from J, with 13 bases between. Germline values: CDR1 SGDLS, CDR2 YYNGEE.

The sample holds many counts of this clonotype. J is TRBJ2-1 and V is TRBV4-3; 10 nucleotides align to TRBD2. There are 18 residues in the CDR3. V lost 1 base, J lost 5 bases, and 11 bases stayed unmatched. Germline CDR1 and CDR2: LGHNA and YSLEER. The CDR3 nucleotides are TGCGCCAGCAGCCAAGGGACTAGCGGATCATCCCTAAACAATGAGCAGTTCTTC. Residues: CASSQGTSGSSLNNEQFF.

V and J are TRBV24-1 and TRBJ2-3; 8 nucleotides match TRBD1. This CDR3 region has 16 residues. V was clipped by 4 bases and J by 11 bases; unmatched bases: 16. Germline-derived CDR1 and CDR2 are KGHDR and SFDVKD. The CDR3 is CATSDLQGASTDLQYF. The CDR3 DNA is TGTGCCACCAGTGACTTGCAGGGGGCAAGCACAGACTTGCAGTATTTT.

This clonotype was seen at least ten times. The chain is built from TRBV7-2 and TRBJ2-4; 11 bases line up with TRBD2. The CDR3 consists of 14 residues. Germline V CDR1 and CDR2: SGHTA, FQGNSA. The J segment lost 6 bases and the V segment lost 5 bases, leaving 3 bases of the junction unmatched. The CDR3 bases are TGTGCCAGCAGCCCGACTAGCGGGATAAACATTCAGTACTTC. Amino acids: CASSPTSGINIQYF.

The chain uses TRBV3-1 and TRBJ1-3; a possible D gene is TRBD1 (5 bases). The CDR3 totals 15 residues. CDR1 and CDR2 (germline): LGHDT, YNNKEL (reference sequence). V was shortened by 4 bases and J by 1 base, with 11 bases between the two germline ends. CDR3 nucleotide sequence: TGTGCCAGCAGCCGCGGAGGGGTTTCTGGAAACACCATATATTTT. It encodes CASSRGGVSGNTIYF.

This clonotype was counted at least ten times. The chain carries TRBV7-2 and TRBJ2-1, with 8 bases fitting TRBD2. V dropped 1 base and J dropped 4; count of bases not matched to a gene: 3. The CDR3 totals 15 residues. Germline CDR1 is SGHTA and CDR2 is FQGNSA. The CDR3 is CASSLDTSGYNEQFF. CDR3 DNA sequence: TGTGCCAGCAGCTTAGATACTAGCGGTTACAATGAGCAGTTCTTC.

The table lists this clonotype with many counts. The chain recombines TRBV5-1 with TRBJ1-1; no clear D. V was shortened by 4 bases and J by 4 bases, with 11 bases between the two germline ends. This CDR3 has 13 residues. Germline V gene data show CDR1 as SGHRS and CDR2 as YFSETQ. In nucleotides, the CDR3 is TGCGCCAGCAGCAGGGCAGATGGCACTGAAGCTTTCTTT. Translation gives CASSRADGTEAFF.

The sample holds a few counts of this clonotype. CDR3 coding DNA: TGCAGCGGAGATGAGGGGGGTGGACCCTATAGCAATCAGCCCCAGCATTTT. Translation: CSGDEGGGPYSNQPQHF. The chain carries TRBV20-1 and TRBJ1-5; D is possibly TRBD1 (6 bases). This CDR3 region has 17 residues. The germline V gene encodes CDR1 DFQATT and CDR2 SNEGSKA (reference sequence).

This clonotype was seen a few times. This chain connects TRBV3-1 to TRBJ2-1, with 9 bases lining up with TRBD2. From germline, CDR1 is LGHDT and CDR2 YNNKEL (reference sequence). The V segment lost 7 bases and the J segment 7 bases; nucleotides outside the gene matches: 11. The CDR3 totals 15 residues. Here the CDR3 reads CASKRAGGLENEQFF. The DNA of the CDR3 is TGTGCCAGCAAAAGAGCGGGAGGCCTTGAGAATGAGCAGTTCTTC.

This chain connects TRBV5-1 to TRBJ1-4; perhaps TRBD1 as D (6 bases). Germline V gene sequence: CDR1 SGHRS, CDR2 YFSETQ. The CDR3 has 14 residues. Trimming cost V 7 bases and J 8 bases, with 18 bases left between them. In DNA, the CDR3 is TGCGCCAGCCAACTTGGCCAGCAGGGGGAAAAACTGTTTTTT. Translation gives CASQLGQQGEKLFF.

This clonotype showed up just a few times. The chain combines TRBV11-2 with TRBJ2-1, with 8 nucleotides matching TRBD2. CDR1 SGHAT and CDR2 FQNNGV come from the germline V gene. Trimming cost V 5 bases and J 3 bases; bases outside gene matches: 6. The CDR3 has 15 residues. The CDR3 is CASSPLSGVYNEQFF. The CDR3, as DNA: TGTGCCAGCAGCCCTCTTAGCGGGGTCTACAATGAGCAGTTCTTC.

The table lists this clonotype with a few counts. The rearrangement links TRBV20-1 to TRBJ2-5; D gene ambiguous. The germline V gene has CDR1 DFQATT and CDR2 SNEGSKA (reference sequence). CDR3 length equals 11 residues. Here the CDR3 DNA reads TGCAGCCCGGAGAAGCAAGAGACCCAGTACTTC. This translates into CSPEKQETQYF.

The CDR3 spells CASSLAPGTNGSPLHF. The DNA of the CDR3 is TGCGCCAGCAGCTTGGCGCCCGGGACAAATGGGTCACCCCTCCACTTT. J is TRBJ1-6 and V is TRBV5-1; D possibly corresponds to TRBD1 (6 bases). Germline V gene data show CDR1 as SGHRS and CDR2 as YFSETQ. CDR3 length equals 16 residues. Deletions cut 0 bases from V and 10 bases from J, with 17 bases between. The variable domain in full, with the rest retrieved from reference TRBV5-1 and TRBJ1-6, is KAGVTQTPRYLIKTRGQQVTLSCSPISGHRSVSWYQQTPGQGLQFLFEYFSETQRNKGNFPGRFSGRQFSNSRSEMNVSTLELGDSALYLCASSLAPGTNGSPLHFGNGTRLTVT.

This clonotype showed up many times. The V call is TRBV27, the J call TRBJ2-4; tentatively, D is TRBD2 (5 bases). The CDR3 runs 14 residues. V lost 3 bases to trimming and J lost 1 base, with 7 bases between them. CDR1 MNHEY and CDR2 SMNVEV come from the germline V gene (reference sequence). The DNA of the CDR3 is TGTGCCAGCAGTTTTCGGAGGGCCAAAAACATTCAGTACTTC. Amino acids: CASSFRRAKNIQYF.